Following are 2 T cell receptor beta chains from one sample sequenced in a study of T cell repertoires in cytomegalovirus infection. One entry per CDR3 protein results from TCRdb running MiXCR on the reads. The sample lists about 770,000 distinct CDR3 sequences; about 27% were seen once. Which antigens these TCRs recognize remains unknown. This specimen was cultured CD8+ T cells from PBMCs, taken from culture after CMV antigen stimulation. The origin of the receptors is a human donor in good health (CMV status not recorded). Some clones in this sample may be carry-over from other donors' samples.

The chain employs TRBV27 and TRBJ1-5; D unclear. V was trimmed by 4 bases and J by 7 bases, leaving 11 bases between them. Germline CDR1 is MNHEY and CDR2 is SMNVEV (reference sequence). The CDR3 is 13 residues long. The CDR3 loop is CASSYNSGQPQHF. For the CDR3, the DNA is TGTGCCAGCAGTTACAATTCGGGGCAGCCCCAGCATTTT.

The J gene is TRBJ2-7, the V gene TRBV27; TRBD1 aligns across 10 bases. Trimming cost V 8 bases and J 6 bases; bases outside gene matches: 10. This CDR3 has 14 amino acids. The germline CDR1 and CDR2 sequences are MNHEY and SMNVEV (reference sequence). The DNA for the CDR3 is TGTGCCAGCGCACGTCGGACAGGGGGGGGCGAGCAGTACTTC. Amino acids: CASARRTGGGEQYF.